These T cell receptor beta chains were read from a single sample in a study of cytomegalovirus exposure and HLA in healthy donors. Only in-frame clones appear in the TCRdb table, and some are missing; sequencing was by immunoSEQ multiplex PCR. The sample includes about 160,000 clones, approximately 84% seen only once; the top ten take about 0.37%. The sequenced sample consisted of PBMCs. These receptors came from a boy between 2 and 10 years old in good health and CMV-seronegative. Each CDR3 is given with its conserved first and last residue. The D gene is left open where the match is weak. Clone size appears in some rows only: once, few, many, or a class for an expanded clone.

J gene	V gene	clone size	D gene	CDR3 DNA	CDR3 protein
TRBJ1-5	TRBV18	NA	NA	TGTGCCAGCTCATCATCAACAGGGAGGGGGGATCAGCCCCAGCATTTT	CASSSSTGRGDQPQHF
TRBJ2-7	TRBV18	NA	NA	TGTGCCAGCTCACCTACCCCCGGGACTGGGCCCTACGAGCAGTACTTC	CASSPTPGTGPYEQYF
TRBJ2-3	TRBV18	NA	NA	TGTGCCAGCTCGCAGGGGGGTAGCACAGATACGCAGTATTTT	CASSQGGSTDTQYF
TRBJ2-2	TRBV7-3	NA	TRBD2	TGTGCCAGCAGTTTAGGGCTAGCGGGCCTGGCCGGGGAGCTGTTTTTT	CASSLGLAGLAGELFF
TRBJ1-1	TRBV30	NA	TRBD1	TGTGCCTGCCCTTGGAGGACAGGATCGAACACTGAAGCTTTCTTT	CACPWRTGSNTEAFF
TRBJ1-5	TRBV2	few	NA	TGTGCCAGCAGCGGAAAGGGGCGGGGGCAGCCCCAGCATTTT	CASSGKGRGQPQHF
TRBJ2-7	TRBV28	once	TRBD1	TGTGCCAGCAGTTTAGTTGGACAGGGAAACTACGAGCAGTACTTC	CASSLVGQGNYEQYF
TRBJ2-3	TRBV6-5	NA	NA	TGTGCCAGCAGTCGAGCGTCCCCGAGGGATACGCAGTATTTT	CASSRASPRDTQYF
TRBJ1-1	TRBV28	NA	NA	TGTGCCACCACCTCCCGCAGGCGACTAAAAGCTTTCTTT	CATTSRRRLKAFF
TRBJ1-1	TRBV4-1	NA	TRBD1	TGCGCCAGCAGCCGCGGGACAGGTAGGATGAACACTGAAGCTTTCTTT	CASSRGTGRMNTEAFF
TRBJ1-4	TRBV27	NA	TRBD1	TGTGCCAGCAGTTTACAGGGGGCAACTAATGAAAAACTGTTTTTT	CASSLQGATNEKLFF
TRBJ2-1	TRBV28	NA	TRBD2	TGTGCCAGCAGCCTTAGAAGACTAGCGGGGAGCTACAATGAGCAGTTCTTC	CASSLRRLAGSYNEQFF
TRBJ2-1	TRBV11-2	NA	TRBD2	TGTGCCAGCAGCTCCACTGTAGCGGGAGTGTGGTACAATGAGCAGTTCTTC	CASSSTVAGVWYNEQFF
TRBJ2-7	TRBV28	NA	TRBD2	TGTGCCAGCACCGGACACGGACTAGCCTACGAGCAGTACTTC	CASTGHGLAYEQYF
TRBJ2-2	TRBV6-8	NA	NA	TGTGCCAGCAGTCCCGGGGGCACCGGGGAGCTGTTTTTT	CASSPGGTGELFF
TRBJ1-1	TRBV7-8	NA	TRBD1	TGTGCCAGCAGCTTCCGGGACAGGGAAACTGAAGCTTTCTTT	CASSFRDRETEAFF
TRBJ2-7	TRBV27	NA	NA	TGTGCCAGCAGTTTGTCACAGGAGTCCTACGAGCAGTACTTC	CASSLSQESYEQYF
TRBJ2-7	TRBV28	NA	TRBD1	TGTGCCAGCAGTTTGATGGACAGGGGCAAATACGAGCAGTACTTC	CASSLMDRGKYEQYF
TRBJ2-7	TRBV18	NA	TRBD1	TGTGCCAGCTCACCAGTCGGACAGGGGGCGAGGGAGCAGTACTTC	CASSPVGQGAREQYF
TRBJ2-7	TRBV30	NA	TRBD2	TGTGCCTGGAGTTTCGCTAGCGGCACCTACGAGCAGTACTTC	CAWSFASGTYEQYF
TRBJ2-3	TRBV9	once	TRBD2	TGTGCCAGCAGCGTAGCGGGGGGGATAAGGACAGATACGCAGTATTTT	CASSVAGGIRTDTQYF
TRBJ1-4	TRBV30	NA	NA	TGTGCCTGGAGTGCAGACAGGACGAATGAAAAACTGTTTTTT	CAWSADRTNEKLFF
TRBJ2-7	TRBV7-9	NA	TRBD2	TGTGCCAGCAGCAGCGAGCGGGAGATCCACGAGCAGTACTTC	CASSSEREIHEQYF
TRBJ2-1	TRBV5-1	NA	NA	TGCGCCAGCAGCCCAGGGACACCTCGGGGCAATGAGCAGTTCTTC	CASSPGTPRGNEQFF
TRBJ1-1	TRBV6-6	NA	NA	TGTGCCACCCCAAGGGGGACTGAAGCTTTCTTT	CATPRGTEAFF
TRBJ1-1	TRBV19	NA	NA	TGTGCCAGTAGTATGGGAGGGCGGCTAGGGACTGAAGCTTTCTTT	CASSMGGRLGTEAFF